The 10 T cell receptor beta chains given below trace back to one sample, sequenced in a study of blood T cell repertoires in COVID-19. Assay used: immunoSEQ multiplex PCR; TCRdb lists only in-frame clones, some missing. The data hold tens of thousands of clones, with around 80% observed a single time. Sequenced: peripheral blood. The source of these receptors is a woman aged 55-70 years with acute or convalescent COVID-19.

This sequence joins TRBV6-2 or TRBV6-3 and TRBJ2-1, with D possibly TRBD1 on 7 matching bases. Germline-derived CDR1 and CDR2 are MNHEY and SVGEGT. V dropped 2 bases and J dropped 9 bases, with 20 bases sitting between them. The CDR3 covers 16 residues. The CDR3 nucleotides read TGTGCCAGCAGTTACGCGGGACAGCAACTCATGGGTGAGCAGTTCTTC. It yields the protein CASSYAGQQLMGEQFF.

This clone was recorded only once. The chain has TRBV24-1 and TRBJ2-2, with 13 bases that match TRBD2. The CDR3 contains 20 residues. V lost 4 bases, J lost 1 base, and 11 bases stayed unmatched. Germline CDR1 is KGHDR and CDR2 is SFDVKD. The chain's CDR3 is CATSDPTSGRPPENTGELFF. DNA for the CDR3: TGTGCCACCAGTGACCCGACTAGCGGGAGGCCCCCGGAGAACACCGGGGAGCTGTTTTTT.

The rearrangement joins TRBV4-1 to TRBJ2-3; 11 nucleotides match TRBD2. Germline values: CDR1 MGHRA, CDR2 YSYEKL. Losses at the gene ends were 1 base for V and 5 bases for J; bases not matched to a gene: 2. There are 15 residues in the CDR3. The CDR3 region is CASSQVGLAVDTQYF. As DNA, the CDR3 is TGCGCCAGCAGCCAAGTGGGACTAGCGGTAGATACGCAGTATTTT.

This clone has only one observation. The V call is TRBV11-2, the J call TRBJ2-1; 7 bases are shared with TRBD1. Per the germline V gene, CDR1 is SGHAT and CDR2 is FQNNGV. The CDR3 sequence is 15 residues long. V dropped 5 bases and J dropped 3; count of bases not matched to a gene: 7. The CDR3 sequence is CASSVTGEIYNEQFF. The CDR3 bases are TGTGCCAGCAGCGTAACAGGGGAAATCTACAATGAGCAGTTCTTC.

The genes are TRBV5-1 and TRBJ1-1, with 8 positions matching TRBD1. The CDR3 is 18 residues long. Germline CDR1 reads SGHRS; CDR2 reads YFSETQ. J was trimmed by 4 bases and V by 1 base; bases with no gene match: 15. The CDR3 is CASSLMGMTGVSVTEAFF. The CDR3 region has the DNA TGCGCCAGCAGCTTGATGGGGATGACAGGGGTGAGCGTCACTGAAGCTTTCTTT.

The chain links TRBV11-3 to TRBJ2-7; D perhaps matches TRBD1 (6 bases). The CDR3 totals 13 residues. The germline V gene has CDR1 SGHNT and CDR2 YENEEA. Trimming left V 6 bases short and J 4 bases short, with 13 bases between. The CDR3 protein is CASRSGVEYEQYF. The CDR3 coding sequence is TGTGCCAGCAGGTCAGGGGTGGAGTACGAGCAGTACTTC.

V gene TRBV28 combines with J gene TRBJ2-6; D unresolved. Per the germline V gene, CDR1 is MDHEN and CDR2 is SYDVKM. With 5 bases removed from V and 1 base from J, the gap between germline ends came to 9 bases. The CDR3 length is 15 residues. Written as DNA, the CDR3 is TGTGCCAGCAGTCCACAGAGATCTGGGGCCAACGTCCTGACTTTC. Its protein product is CASSPQRSGANVLTF.

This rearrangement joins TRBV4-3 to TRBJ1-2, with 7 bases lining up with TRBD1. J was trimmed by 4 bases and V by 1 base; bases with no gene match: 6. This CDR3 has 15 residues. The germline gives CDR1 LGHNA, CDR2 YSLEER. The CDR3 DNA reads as TGCGCCAGCAGCCAAGCCTTCCAGGGGGTCTATGGCTACACCTTC. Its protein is CASSQAFQGVYGYTF.

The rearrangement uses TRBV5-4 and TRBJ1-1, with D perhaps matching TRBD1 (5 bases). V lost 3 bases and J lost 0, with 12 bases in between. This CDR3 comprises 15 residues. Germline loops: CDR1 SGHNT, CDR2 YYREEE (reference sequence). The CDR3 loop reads CASSSLTAMNTEAFF. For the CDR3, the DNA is TGTGCCAGCAGCTCGTTGACAGCTATGAACACTGAAGCTTTCTTT.

CDR3 in amino acids: CAISESTSTGNEQFF. CDR3 DNA sequence: TGTGCCATCAGTGAGTCGACTAGCACGGGTAATGAGCAGTTCTTC. J is TRBJ2-1 and V is TRBV10-3, with 7 bases aligning to TRBD2. This CDR3 spans 15 amino acids. V dropped 0 bases and J dropped 7; count of bases not matched to a gene: 6. Germline V gives CDR1 ENHRY, CDR2 SYGVKD.